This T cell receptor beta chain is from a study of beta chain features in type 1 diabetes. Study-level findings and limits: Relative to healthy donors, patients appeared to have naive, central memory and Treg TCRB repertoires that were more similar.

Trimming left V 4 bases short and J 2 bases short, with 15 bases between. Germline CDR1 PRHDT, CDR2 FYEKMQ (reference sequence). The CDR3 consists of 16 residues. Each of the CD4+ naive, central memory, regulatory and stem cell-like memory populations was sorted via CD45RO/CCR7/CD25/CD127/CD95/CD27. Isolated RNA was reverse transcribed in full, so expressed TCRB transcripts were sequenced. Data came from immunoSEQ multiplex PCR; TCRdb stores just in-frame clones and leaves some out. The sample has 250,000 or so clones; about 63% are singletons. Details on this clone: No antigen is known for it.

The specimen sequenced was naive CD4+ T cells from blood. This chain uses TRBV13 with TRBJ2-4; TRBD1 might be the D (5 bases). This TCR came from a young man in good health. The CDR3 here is CASSSRGHLSKNIQYF. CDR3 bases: TGTGCCAGCAGCTCCCGAGGACATCTTTCCAAAAACATTCAGTACTTC. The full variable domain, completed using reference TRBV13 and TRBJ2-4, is AAGVIQSPRHLIKEKRETATLKCYPIPRHDTVYWYQQGPGQDPQFLISFYEKMQSDKGSIPDRFSAQQFSDYHSELNMSSLELGDSALYFCASSSRGHLSKNIQYFGAGTRLSVL.